This T cell receptor (beta chain) was documented in a study of CD8 T cells in ankylosing spondylitis. The CDR3 runs 17 residues. TCRdb passed the 5' RACE reads through MiXCR, listing each CDR3 protein once. The data show hundreds of thousands of distinct CDR3 sequences, with roughly 25% seen just once and roughly 6.7% held by the top ten. This TCR derives from a male donor with ankylosing spondylitis or in good health (not recorded which). Sequencing was carried out using blood, either unsorted or a sorted T cell fraction (not recorded which). This rearrangement joins TRBV21-1 to TRBJ2-1; the tabulated D call, TRBD1, remains unverified against the DNA. TRBV21-1 is labeled a pseudogene. CDR3 amino acids: CASRARDSAGEYNEQFF. Written as DNA, the CDR3 is TGTGCCAGCAGGGCCCGGGACAGTGCGGGGGAATACAATGAGCAGTTCTTC.